This TCR beta chain was captured by sequencing in a study of cytomegalovirus exposure and HLA in healthy donors. This clone was recorded a few times. Its antigen is not identified. Study-wide results and limits: Sequencing depth across donors, presence/absence analyses assumed, was roughly uniform. When analyzed later, a missense DCLRE1C variant was found to be linked to TCR beta V- and J-gene trimming. In an earlier analysis, in 540 or so donors, most V segments appeared productive either ~87% or ~30% of the time.

CDR3 length: 15 residues. The V and J ends lost 5 bases and 6 bases respectively, with 19 bases between them. Germline V lookup: CDR1 SGHRS, CDR2 YFSETQ. Both 60 Vbeta primers and 13 Jbeta primers went into the PCR. Clones were sequenced by immunoSEQ multiplex PCR, and TCRdb holds only the in-frame ones, with some missing. The sample lists about 190,000 clones, roughly 77% seen once, with about 4.4% in the top ten. The receptor comes from a man aged 25-45 years in good health and CMV-seropositive. Specimen: PBMCs. This chain links TRBV5-1 with TRBJ2-3; D is perhaps TRBD2 (5 bases). The CDR3 coding sequence is TGCGCCAGCAGGGAGGCACCTAATTCGCAGGATACGCAGTATTTT. This gives the protein CASREAPNSQDTQYF.